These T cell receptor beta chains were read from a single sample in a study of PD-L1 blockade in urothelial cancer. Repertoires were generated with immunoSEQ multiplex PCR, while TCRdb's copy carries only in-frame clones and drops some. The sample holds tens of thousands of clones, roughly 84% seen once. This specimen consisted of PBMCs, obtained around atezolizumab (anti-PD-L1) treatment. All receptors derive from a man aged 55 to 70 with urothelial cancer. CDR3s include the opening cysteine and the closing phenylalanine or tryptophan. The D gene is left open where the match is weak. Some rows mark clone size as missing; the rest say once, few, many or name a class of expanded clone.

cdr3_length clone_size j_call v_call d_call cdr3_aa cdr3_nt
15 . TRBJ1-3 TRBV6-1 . CASRPQQGSGNTIYF TGTGCCAGCAGACCCCAACAGGGCTCTGGAAACACCATATATTTT
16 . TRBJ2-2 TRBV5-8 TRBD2 CASSSGTSGNTGELFF TGTGCCAGCAGCTCGGGGACTAGCGGTAACACCGGGGAGCTGTTTTTT
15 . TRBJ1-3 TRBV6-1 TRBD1 CASSEPTGPGNTIYF TGTGCCAGCAGTGAACCGACAGGGCCGGGAAACACCATATATTTT
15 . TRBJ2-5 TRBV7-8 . CASSLEAGGMGTQYF TGTGCCAGCAGCTTAGAGGCAGGGGGGATGGGGACCCAGTACTTC
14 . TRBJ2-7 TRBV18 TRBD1 CASSQGQGIFEQYF TGTGCCAGCTCACAGGGACAGGGGATATTCGAGCAGTACTTC
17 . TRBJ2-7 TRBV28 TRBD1 CASSLSKQGIDSYEQYF TGTGCCAGCAGTTTATCAAAACAGGGGATTGACTCCTACGAGCAGTACTTC
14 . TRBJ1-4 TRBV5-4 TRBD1 CASSPGQLNEKLFF TGTGCCAGCAGCCCGGGACAGCTTAATGAAAAACTGTTTTTT
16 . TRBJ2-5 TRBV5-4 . CASSLGGRGKKETQYF TGTGCCAGCAGCTTGGGGGGCAGGGGAAAGAAAGAGACCCAGTACTTC
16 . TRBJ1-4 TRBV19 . CASSIGFRGTNEKLFF TGTGCCAGTAGTATAGGGTTCAGGGGTACTAATGAAAAACTGTTTTTT
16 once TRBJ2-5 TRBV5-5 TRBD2 CASSYRAGQLQETQYF TGTGCCAGCAGCTATCGAGCGGGGCAACTACAAGAGACCCAGTACTTC
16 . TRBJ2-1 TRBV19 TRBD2 CASSRQTSGYYNEQFF TGTGCCAGTAGTCGCCAGACTAGCGGATATTACAATGAGCAGTTCTTC
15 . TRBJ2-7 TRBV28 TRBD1 CASSPWDRIGPEQYF TGTGCCAGCAGCCCCTGGGACAGGATTGGTCCCGAGCAGTACTTC
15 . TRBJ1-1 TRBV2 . CASTLQLQGNTEAFF TGTGCCAGCACCCTTCAGTTGCAGGGGAACACTGAAGCTTTCTTT
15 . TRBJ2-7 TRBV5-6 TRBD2 CASSSIGTTLRGQYF TGTGCCAGCAGCTCCATCGGGACTACGTTACGAGGGCAGTACTTC
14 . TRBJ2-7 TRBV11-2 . CASSLAQGIHEQYF TGTGCCAGCAGCTTGGCGCAGGGAATCCACGAGCAGTACTTC
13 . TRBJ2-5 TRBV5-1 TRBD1 CASSLRGQETQYF TGCGCCAGCAGCTTAAGGGGGCAGGAGACCCAGTACTTC
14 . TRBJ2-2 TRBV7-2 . CASSQVTGTGELFF TGTGCCAGCAGCCAAGTCACAGGGACCGGGGAGCTGTTTTTT
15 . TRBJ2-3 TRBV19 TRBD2 CASSRGGVRTDTQYF TGTGCCAGTAGTAGGGGGGGGGTAAGGACAGATACGCAGTATTTT
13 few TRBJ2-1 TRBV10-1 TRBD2 CASSYGSGNEQFF TGCGCCAGCAGCTACGGTAGCGGGAATGAGCAGTTCTTC